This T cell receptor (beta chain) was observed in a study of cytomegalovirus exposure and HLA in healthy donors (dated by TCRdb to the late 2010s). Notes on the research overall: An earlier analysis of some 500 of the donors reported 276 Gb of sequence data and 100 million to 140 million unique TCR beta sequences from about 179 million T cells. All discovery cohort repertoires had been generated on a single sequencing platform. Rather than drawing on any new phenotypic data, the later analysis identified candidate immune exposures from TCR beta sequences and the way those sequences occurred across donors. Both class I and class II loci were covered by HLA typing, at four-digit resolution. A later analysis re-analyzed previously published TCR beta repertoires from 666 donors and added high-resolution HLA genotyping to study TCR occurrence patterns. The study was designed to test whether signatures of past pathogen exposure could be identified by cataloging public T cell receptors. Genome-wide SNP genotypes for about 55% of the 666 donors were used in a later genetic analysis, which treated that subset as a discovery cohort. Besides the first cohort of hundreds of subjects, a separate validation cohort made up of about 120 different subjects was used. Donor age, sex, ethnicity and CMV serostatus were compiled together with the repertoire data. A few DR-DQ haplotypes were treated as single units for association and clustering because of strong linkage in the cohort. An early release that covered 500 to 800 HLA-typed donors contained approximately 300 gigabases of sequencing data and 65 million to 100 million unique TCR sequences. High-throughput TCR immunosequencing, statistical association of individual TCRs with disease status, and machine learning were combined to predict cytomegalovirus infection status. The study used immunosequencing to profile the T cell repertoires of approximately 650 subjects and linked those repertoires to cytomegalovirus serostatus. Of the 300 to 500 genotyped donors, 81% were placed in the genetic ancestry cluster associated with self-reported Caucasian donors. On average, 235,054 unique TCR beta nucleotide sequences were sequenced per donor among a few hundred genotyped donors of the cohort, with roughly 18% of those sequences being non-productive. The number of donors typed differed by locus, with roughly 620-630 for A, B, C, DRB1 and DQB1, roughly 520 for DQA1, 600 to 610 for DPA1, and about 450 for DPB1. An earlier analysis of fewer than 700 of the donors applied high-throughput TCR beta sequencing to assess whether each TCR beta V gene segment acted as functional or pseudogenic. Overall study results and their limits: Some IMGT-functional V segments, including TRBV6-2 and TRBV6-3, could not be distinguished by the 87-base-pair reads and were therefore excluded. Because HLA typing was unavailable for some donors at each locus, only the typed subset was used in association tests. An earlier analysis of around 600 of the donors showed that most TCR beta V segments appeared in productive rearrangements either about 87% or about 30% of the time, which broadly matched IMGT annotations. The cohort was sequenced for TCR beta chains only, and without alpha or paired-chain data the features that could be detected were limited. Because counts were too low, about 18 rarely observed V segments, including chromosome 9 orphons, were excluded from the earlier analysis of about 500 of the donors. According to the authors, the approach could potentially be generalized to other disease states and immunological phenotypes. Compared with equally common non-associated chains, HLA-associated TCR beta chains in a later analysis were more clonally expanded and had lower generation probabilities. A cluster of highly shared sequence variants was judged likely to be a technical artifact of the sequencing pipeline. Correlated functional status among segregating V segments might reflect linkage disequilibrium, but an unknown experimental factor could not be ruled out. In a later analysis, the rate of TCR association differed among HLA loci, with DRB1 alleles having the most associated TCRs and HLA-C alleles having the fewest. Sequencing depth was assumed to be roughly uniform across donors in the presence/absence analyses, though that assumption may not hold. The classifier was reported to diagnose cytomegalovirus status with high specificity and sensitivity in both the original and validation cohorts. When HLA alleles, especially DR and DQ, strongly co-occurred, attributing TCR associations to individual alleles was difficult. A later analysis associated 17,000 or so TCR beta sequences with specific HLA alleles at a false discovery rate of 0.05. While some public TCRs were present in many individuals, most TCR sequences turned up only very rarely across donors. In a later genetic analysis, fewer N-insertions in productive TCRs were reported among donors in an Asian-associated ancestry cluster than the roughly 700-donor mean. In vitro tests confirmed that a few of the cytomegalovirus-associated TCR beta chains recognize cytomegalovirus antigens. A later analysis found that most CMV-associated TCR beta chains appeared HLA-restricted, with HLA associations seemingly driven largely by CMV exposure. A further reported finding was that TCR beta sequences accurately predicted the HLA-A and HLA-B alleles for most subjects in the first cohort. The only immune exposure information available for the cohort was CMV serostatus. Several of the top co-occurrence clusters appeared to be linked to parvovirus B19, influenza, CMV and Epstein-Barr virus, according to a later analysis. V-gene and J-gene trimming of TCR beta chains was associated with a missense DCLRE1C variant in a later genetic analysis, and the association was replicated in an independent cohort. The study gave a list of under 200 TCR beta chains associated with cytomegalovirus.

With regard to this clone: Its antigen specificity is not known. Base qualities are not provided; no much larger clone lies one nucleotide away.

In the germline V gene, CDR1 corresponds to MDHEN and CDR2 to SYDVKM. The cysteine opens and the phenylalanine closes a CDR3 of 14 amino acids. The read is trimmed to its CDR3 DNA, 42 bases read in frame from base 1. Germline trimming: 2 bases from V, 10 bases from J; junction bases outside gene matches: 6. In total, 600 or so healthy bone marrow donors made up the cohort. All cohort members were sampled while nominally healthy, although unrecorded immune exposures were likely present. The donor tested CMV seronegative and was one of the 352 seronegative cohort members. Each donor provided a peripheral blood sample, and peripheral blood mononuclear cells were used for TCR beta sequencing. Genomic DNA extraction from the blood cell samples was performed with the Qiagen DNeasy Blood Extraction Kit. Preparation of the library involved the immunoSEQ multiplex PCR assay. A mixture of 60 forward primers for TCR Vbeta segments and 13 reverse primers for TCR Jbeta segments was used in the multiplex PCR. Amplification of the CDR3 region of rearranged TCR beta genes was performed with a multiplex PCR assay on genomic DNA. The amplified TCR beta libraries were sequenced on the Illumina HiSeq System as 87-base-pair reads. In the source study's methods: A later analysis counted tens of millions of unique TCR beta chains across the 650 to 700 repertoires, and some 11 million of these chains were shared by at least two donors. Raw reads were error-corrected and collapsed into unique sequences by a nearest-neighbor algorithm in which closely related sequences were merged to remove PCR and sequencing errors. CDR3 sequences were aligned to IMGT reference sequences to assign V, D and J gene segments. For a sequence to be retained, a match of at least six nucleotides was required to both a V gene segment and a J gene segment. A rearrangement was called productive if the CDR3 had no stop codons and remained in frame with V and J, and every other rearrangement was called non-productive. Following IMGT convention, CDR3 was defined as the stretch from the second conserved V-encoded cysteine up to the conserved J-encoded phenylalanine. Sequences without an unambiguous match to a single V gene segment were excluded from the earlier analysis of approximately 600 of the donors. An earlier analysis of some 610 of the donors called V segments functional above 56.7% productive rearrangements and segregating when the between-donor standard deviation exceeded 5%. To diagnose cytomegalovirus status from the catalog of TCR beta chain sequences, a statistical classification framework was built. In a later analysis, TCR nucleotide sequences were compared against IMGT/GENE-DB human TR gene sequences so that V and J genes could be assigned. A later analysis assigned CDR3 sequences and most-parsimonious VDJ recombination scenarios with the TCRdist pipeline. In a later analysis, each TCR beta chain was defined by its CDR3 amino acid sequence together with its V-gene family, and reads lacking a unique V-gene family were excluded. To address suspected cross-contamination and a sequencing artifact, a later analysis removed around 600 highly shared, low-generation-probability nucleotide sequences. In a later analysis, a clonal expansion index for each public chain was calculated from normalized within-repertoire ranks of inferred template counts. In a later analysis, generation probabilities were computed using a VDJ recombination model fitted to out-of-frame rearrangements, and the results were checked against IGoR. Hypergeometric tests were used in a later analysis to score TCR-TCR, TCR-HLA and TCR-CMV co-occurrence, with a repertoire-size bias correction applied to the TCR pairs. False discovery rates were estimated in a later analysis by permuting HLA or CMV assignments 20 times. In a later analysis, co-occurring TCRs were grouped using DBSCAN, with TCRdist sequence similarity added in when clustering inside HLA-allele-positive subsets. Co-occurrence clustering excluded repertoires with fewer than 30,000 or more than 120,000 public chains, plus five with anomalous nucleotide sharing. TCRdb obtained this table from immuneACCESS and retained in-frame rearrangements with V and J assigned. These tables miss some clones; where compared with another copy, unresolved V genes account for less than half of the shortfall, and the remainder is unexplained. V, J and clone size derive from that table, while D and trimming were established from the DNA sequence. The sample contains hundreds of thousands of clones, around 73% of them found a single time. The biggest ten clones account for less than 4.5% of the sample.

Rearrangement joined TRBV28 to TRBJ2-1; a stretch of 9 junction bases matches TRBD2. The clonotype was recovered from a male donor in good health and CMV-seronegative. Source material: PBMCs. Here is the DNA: TGTGCCAGCAGTTTAAGGCGGGAGGGCCTAGAGCAGTTCTTC. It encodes CASSLRREGLEQFF.